The rows below give T cell receptor beta chains drawn from one sample of a study of CXCR3-negative and CXCR3-positive naive CD8 T cells. TCRdb derives one entry per CDR3 protein from the 5' RACE reads, leaving out DNA. The sample data list approximately 130,000 distinct CDR3 sequences. The sequenced sample consisted of naive CXCR3+ CD8+ T cells from blood. The source of these receptors is a human donor in good health. Some clones in this sample may be carry-over from other donors' samples. CDR3s include the opening cysteine and the closing phenylalanine or tryptophan.

>TRBV4-1|TRBJ2-1
CASSQEVAAEYNEQFF
>TRBV7-2|TRBJ2-2
CASSSERGGLTGELFF
>TRBV19|TRBJ2-2
CASSKTTGELFF
>TRBV19|TRBJ1-5
CASSYDTGSTPQHF
>TRBV29-1|TRBJ2-3
CSVEATQGGHTDTQYF
>TRBV5-1|TRBJ2-1
CASSDRDSLDVYNEQFF
>TRBV6-5|TRBJ1-2
CASSSGNPNYGYTF
>TRBV29-1|TRBJ2-7
CSARQKLSYEQYF
>TRBV7-9|TRBJ1-3
CASSFPGRGNTIYF
>TRBV20-1|TRBJ2-7
CSARVGVSLSYEQYF
>TRBV20-1|TRBJ2-1
CSAISQRGAPYNEQFF
>TRBV4-1|TRBJ1-5
CASSQTMSDYRNQPQHF
>TRBV7-3|TRBJ2-7
CASRTRGFHTYEQYF
>TRBV7-9|TRBJ2-1
CASSSTTSGNSTQEQFF
>TRBV29-1|TRBJ2-1
CSVPRGNEQFF